These 26 T cell receptor beta chains originate from one sample sequenced in a study of brain T cells in children with intractable seizures. Sequenced by immunoSEQ multiplex PCR; TCRdb stores in-frame clones only, minus some. The sample records 70,000 to 90,000 clones, 85% to 95% being singletons. The sample was peripheral blood, taken at surgery. The receptors were sampled from a boy under two years old with tuberous sclerosis and intractable seizures.

This clone was counted a single time. The chain couples TRBV2 to TRBJ2-5; perhaps TRBD2 as D (7 bases). Germline values: CDR1 SNHLY, CDR2 FYNNEI. Trimming stripped 3 bases from V and 4 bases from J, with 9 bases between. The CDR3 consists of 13 residues. The CDR3 spells CASSDGGRETQYF. The CDR3 DNA sequence: TGTGCCAGCAGTGACGGGGGGCGAGAGACCCAGTACTTC.

The J gene is TRBJ2-7, the V gene TRBV7-6; D possibly corresponds to TRBD2 (5 bases). CDR1 is SGHVS, CDR2 FNYEAQ, per germline. CDR3 length equals 15 residues. V was clipped by 1 base and J by 0 bases, with 10 bases between them. CDR3 region: CASSLEVTSSYEQYF. In nucleotides, the CDR3 is TGTGCCAGCAGCTTAGAGGTAACTAGCTCCTACGAGCAGTACTTC. Combining the CDR3 with reference TRBV7-6 and TRBJ2-7 gives the whole variable domain GAGVSQSPRYKVTKRGQDVALRCDPISGHVSLYWYRQALGQGPEFLTYFNYEAQQDKSGLPNDRFSAERPEGSISTLTIQRTEQRDSAMYRCASSLEVTSSYEQYFGPGTRLTVT.

This clone was recorded only once. The chain uses TRBV12-3 or TRBV12-4 and TRBJ2-7; TRBD1 matches at 11 bases. V was clipped by 9 bases and J by 3 bases; unmatched bases: 4. The CDR3 spans 13 residues. The CDR3 nucleotides are TGTGCCAGTAAGGGACAGGGGGTCTACGAGCAGTACTTC. Protein sequence: CASKGQGVYEQYF.

V gene TRBV10-3 combines with J gene TRBJ1-5; 8 nucleotides agree with TRBD1. Trimming at V came to 2 bases and at J to 7 bases, leaving 4 bases not matched to a gene. This CDR3 spans 14 amino acids. Germline assignment: CDR1 ENHRY and CDR2 SYGVKD. The DNA of the CDR3 is TGTGCCATCAGTGAGCAACAGGGGGGCCAGCCCCAGCATTTT. This sequence encodes CAISEQQGGQPQHF.

The chain combines TRBV11-3 with TRBJ2-2; D tentatively fits TRBD1 or TRBD2 (7 bases each). Trimming stripped 5 bases from V and 0 bases from J, with 13 bases between. This CDR3 has 16 amino acids. CDR1 and CDR2 from the germline V gene are SGHNT and YENEEA. The CDR3 region has the DNA TGTGCCAGCAGCCCAGCGGGACAGACGAACACCGGGGAGCTGTTTTTT. Its protein is CASSPAGQTNTGELFF.

V is TRBV24-1 and J is TRBJ2-5, with 8 bases matching TRBD1. The germline V gene encodes CDR1 KGHDR and CDR2 SFDVKD. V lost 12 bases, J lost 3 bases, and 5 bases stayed unmatched. The CDR3 loop spans 12 amino acids. The CDR3 DNA sequence: TGTGCCTCGTCGACAGGGGAAGAGACCCAGTACTTC. This sequence encodes CASSTGEETQYF.

V is TRBV5-6 and J is TRBJ2-7; the D gene is possibly TRBD1 (6 bases). The CDR3 is made up of 16 amino acids. Germline V gives CDR1 SGHDT, CDR2 YYEEEE. V shed 0 bases and J shed 2 bases, with 15 bases lying between them. DNA of the CDR3: TGTGCCAGCAGCTTGGGAGGACAGAGAAGCACCTACGAGCAGTACTTC. This encodes CASSLGGQRSTYEQYF.

V and J are TRBV21-1 and TRBJ1-5; TRBD1 reflects the table's D call only, with no check against the DNA. TRBV21-1 is a pseudogene locus. The CDR3 is 20 residues long. The CDR3 nucleotides are TGTGCCAGCAGCAAAACCCCGGGTGCCGGGACAGGGTTTAGCAATCAGCCCCAGCATTTT. Amino acid sequence: CASSKTPGAGTGFSNQPQHF.

CDR3 nucleotides: TGTGCCAGCAGTTACCTATGGCCCGAGGTGGATTCACCCCTCCACTTT. This encodes CASSYLWPEVDSPLHF. J is TRBJ1-6 and V is TRBV6-5; D not certain. V was trimmed by 2 bases and J by 8 bases, leaving 16 bases between them. CDR1 and CDR2 (germline): MNHEY, SVGAGI. The CDR3 is made up of 16 amino acids.

This chain connects TRBV11-2 to TRBJ2-5; D is unclear. The CDR3 runs to 12 residues. V was cut by 3 bases and J by 5 bases, with 7 bases left in between. Germline lookup yields CDR1 SGHAT and CDR2 FQNNGV. Here the CDR3 DNA reads TGTGCCAGCAGCTTTACCGGTGAGACCCAGTACTTC. This codes for CASSFTGETQYF.

The chain links TRBV11-3 to TRBJ2-3; D possibly corresponds to TRBD2 (6 bases). Germline V gene data show CDR1 as SGHNT and CDR2 as YENEEA. Trimming took off 1 base at V and 4 bases at J, with 15 bases between the two ends. The CDR3 loop spans 16 amino acids. CDR3 nucleotide sequence: TGTGCCAGCAGCTTAGGGATGACTAGATTCCCAGATACGCAGTATTTT. This sequence encodes CASSLGMTRFPDTQYF.

This clone has a single count. The V and J genes are TRBV11-1 and TRBJ1-2; 8 nucleotides match TRBD1. Germline values: CDR1 SGHAT, CDR2 FQDESV (reference sequence). The CDR3 has 15 amino acids. With 4 bases clipped from V and 6 bases from J, the junction kept 10 bases outside the gene matches. CDR3 nucleotide sequence: TGTGCCAGCAGCTCTCTTCGGACAGGGACGCATGGCTACACCTTC. Amino acids: CASSSLRTGTHGYTF.

This clone is a singleton in its sample. This chain uses TRBV4-1 with TRBJ2-7; D gene unclear. The germline V and J ends were trimmed by 4 bases and 4 bases, with 14 bases remaining between them. This CDR3 region has 14 residues. From germline, CDR1 is MGHRA and CDR2 YSYEKL. The CDR3 DNA reads TGCGCCAGCAGCCCCCACCCCGCGAGTTACGAGCAGTACTTC. Protein product: CASSPHPASYEQYF.

V gene TRBV2 combines with J gene TRBJ1-3; D remains ambiguous. The CDR3 is 18 residues long. V lost 5 bases and J lost 0, with 20 bases in between. The germline V gene encodes CDR1 SNHLY and CDR2 FYNNEI. The CDR3 DNA sequence: TGTGCCAGCAGTTCCTTATGGGGAGACGCCAACTCTGGAAACACCATATATTTT. Translated: CASSSLWGDANSGNTIYF.

The chain uses TRBV14 and TRBJ2-5, with 7 bases that match TRBD1. The CDR3 covers 16 residues. Germline V gene sequence: CDR1 SGHDN, CDR2 FVKESK. Trimming took 0 bases from V and 3 from J; bases not matched to a gene: 7. In nucleotides, the CDR3 is TGTGCCAGCAGCCAAGAATTCCCCGGACAGGAAGAGACCCAGTACTTC. Translated, it gives CASSQEFPGQEETQYF.

The rearrangement joins TRBV25-1 to TRBJ1-1; D gene ambiguous. Germline assignment: CDR1 MGHDK and CDR2 SYGVNS. V lost 1 base, J lost 4 bases, and 10 bases lay in between. The CDR3 is 14 residues long. For the CDR3, the DNA is TGTGCCAGCAGTGAATCTGGGTGGGGCACTGAAGCTTTCTTT. It translates to CASSESGWGTEAFF.

The CDR3 DNA is TGTGCCAGCAGCCAAGGGCCCGGGAGTAGTTATGAGCAGTTCTTC. It is translated as CASSQGPGSSYEQFF. The chain joins TRBV3-1 (or the pseudogene TRBV3-2) to TRBJ2-1, with D perhaps matching TRBD2 (6 bases). Per the germline V gene, CDR1 is LGHDT and CDR2 is YNNKEL (reference sequence). The V and J ends lost 1 base and 8 bases respectively, with 15 bases between them. CDR3 length equals 15 residues.

The chain employs TRBV7-2 and TRBJ1-2, with a weak D call TRBD1 (6 bases). The CDR3 has 13 residues. Trimming cost V 6 bases and J 5 bases, with 13 bases left between them. Germline CDR1 is SGHTA and CDR2 is FQGNSA. DNA for the CDR3: TGTGCCAGCAGTCAAGGGGGGGTATATGGCTACACCTTC. The encoded protein is CASSQGGVYGYTF. Using reference TRBV7-2 and TRBJ1-2 for the parts outside the CDR3, the full variable domain is GAGVSQSPSNKVTEKGKDVELRCDPISGHTALYWYRQSLGQGLEFLIYFQGNSAPDKSGLPSDRFSAERTGGSVSTLTIQRTQQEDSAVYLCASSQGGVYGYTFGSGTRLTVV.

The V and J genes are TRBV7-3 and TRBJ2-2; D could derive from TRBD1 or TRBD2 (5 bases each). Germline lookup yields CDR1 SGHTA and CDR2 FQGTGA. Trimming removed 5 bases at V and 6 bases at J, with 13 bases between. This CDR3 spans 14 amino acids. CDR3 sequence: CASSERGAAGELFF. The DNA of the CDR3 is TGTGCCAGCAGCGAGAGGGGTGCGGCCGGGGAGCTGTTTTTT.

The chain couples TRBV3-1 (or the pseudogene TRBV3-2) to TRBJ2-7; D is unresolved. The CDR3 totals 14 residues. Germline V lookup: CDR1 LGHDT, CDR2 YNNKEL (reference sequence). V was clipped by 0 bases and J by 0 bases, with 6 bases between them. The CDR3 coding sequence is TGTGCCAGCAGCCAAGATCAAAGCTCCTACGAGCAGTACTTC. Residues: CASSQDQSSYEQYF.

This clone was seen a single time. The chain recombines TRBV5-8 with TRBJ1-1; D remains unclear. Trimming left V 0 bases short and J 1 base short, with 13 bases between. The V gene's germline CDR1 is SGHTS and CDR2 YDEGEE. The length of the CDR3 is 16 residues. The CDR3 loop is CASSLDQRAANTEAFF. The CDR3 DNA sequence: TGTGCCAGCAGCTTGGACCAGCGAGCGGCGAACACTGAAGCTTTCTTT.

This clone has only a few counts. CDR3: CASSLFGPRRDEQYF. In DNA form, the CDR3 reads TGTGCCAGCAGTTTATTCGGGCCTCGGCGGGACGAGCAGTACTTC. The chain is built from TRBV28 and TRBJ2-7; weak D call: TRBD2 (5 bases). The germline CDR1 and CDR2 sequences are MDHEN and SYDVKM. There are 15 residues in the CDR3. V was cut by 1 base and J by 5 bases, with 15 bases left in between.

The chain recombines TRBV6-2 or TRBV6-3 with TRBJ1-1; D is unclear. Trimming removed 3 bases from V and 0 bases from J, with 5 bases in between. Germline V gene data show CDR1 as MNHEY and CDR2 as SVGEGT. This CDR3 is built from 13 residues. The chain's CDR3 is CASSYSLNTEAFF. In DNA form, the CDR3 reads TGTGCCAGCAGTTATTCCCTGAACACTGAAGCTTTCTTT.

The genes are TRBV9 and TRBJ1-2; 9 nucleotides line up with TRBD1. Germline CDR1 and CDR2: SGDLS and YYNGEE. The CDR3 has 12 amino acids. V lost 3 bases and J lost 7; bases outside the gene matches: 1. This CDR3 reads CASSDRGLGYTF. The DNA of the CDR3 is TGTGCCAGCAGCGACAGGGGGCTTGGCTACACCTTC.

The chain uses TRBV5-1 and TRBJ2-7; D unresolved. V lost 0 bases, J lost 4 bases, and 14 bases lay in between. Germline CDR1 is SGHRS and CDR2 is YFSETQ. This CDR3 comprises 15 residues. The CDR3, as DNA: TGCGCCAGCAGCTTGGTGCTAGAGGTTGGGTACGAGCAGTACTTC. It specifies CASSLVLEVGYEQYF.

This chain uses TRBV11-2 with TRBJ1-1; D is ambiguous. This CDR3 has 13 amino acids. The V end lost 5 bases, the J end lost 5 bases, and 12 bases lay between the germline ends. Looked up from germline, CDR1 is SGHAT and CDR2 is FQNNGV. This CDR3 reads CASSQRAPTEAFF. The CDR3 DNA sequence: TGTGCCAGCAGCCAAAGGGCCCCTACTGAAGCTTTCTTT. The whole variable domain, filled in from reference TRBV11-2 and TRBJ1-1, reads EAGVAQSPRYKIIEKRQSVAFWCNPISGHATLYWYQQILGQGPKLLIQFQNNGVVDDSQLPKDRFSAERLKGVDSTLKIQPAKLEDSAVYLCASSQRAPTEAFFGQGTRLTVV.